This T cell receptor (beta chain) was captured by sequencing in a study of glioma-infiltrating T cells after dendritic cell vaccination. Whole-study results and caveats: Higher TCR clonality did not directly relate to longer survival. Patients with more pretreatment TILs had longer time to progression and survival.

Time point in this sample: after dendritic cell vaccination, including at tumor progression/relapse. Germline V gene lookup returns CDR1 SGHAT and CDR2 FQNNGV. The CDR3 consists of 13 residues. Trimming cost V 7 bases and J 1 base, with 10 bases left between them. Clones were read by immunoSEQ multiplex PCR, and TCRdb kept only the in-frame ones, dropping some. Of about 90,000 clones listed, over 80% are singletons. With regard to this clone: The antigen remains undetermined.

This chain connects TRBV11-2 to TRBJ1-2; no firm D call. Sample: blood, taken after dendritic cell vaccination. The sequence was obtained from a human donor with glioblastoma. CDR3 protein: CASKDGDNYGYTF. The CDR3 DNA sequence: TGTGCCAGCAAGGACGGGGATAACTATGGCTACACCTTC.